This T cell receptor (beta chain) is from a study of T-cell memory formation after mild COVID-19. Between the trimmed V and J ends, which lost 8 bases and 3 bases, there was a span of 14 bases. Germline V gives CDR1 SEHNR, CDR2 FQNEAQ (reference sequence). The CDR3 covers 14 residues. TCRdb redid the calling of the 5' RACE reads with MiXCR, one entry per CDR3 protein. The table has around 310,000 distinct CDR3 sequences, around a sixth seen once. On this clonotype: Its antigen remains unidentified.

Study-level findings and limits: Of the contracting clones, CD4+ ones lay mainly in CM and EM, and CD8+ ones in EMRA.

This receptor was obtained from a man younger than 30 who had mild COVID-19 (a few samples of this study predate the infection). Cell type and time point are not known. The sample was PBMCs or a T cell subset sorted from them (not recorded which). The chain joins TRBV7-9 to TRBJ2-1; TRBD1 might be the D (6 bases). Written as DNA, the CDR3 is TGTGCCAGCCCGGGGAGAGGGGGCTACAATGAGCAGTTCTTC. This sequence encodes CASPGRGGYNEQFF.